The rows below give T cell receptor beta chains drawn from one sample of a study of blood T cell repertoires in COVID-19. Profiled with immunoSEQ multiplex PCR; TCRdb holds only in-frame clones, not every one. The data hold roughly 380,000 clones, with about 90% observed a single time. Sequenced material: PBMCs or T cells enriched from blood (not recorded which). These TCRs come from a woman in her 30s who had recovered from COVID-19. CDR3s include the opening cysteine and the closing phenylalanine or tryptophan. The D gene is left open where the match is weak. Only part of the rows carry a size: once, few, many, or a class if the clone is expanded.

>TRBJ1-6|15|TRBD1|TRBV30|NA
TGTGCCTGGAATGCCGGACAGGGATATAATTCACCCCTCCACTTT
CAWNAGQGYNSPLHF
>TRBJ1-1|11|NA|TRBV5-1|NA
TGCGCCAGCTTTGTGGCAGGTGAAGCTTTCTTT
CASFVAGEAFF
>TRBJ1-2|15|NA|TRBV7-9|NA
TGTGCCAGCAACCCCTACCCCGGGGGGAAGAGTGGCTACACCTTC
CASNPYPGGKSGYTF
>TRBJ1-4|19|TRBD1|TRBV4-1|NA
TGCGCCAGCAGCCAAAAACCGGGACAGGCACCTCGAAGTGAGGAAAAACTGTTTTTT
CASSQKPGQAPRSEEKLFF
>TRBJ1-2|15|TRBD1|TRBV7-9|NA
TGTGCCAGCAGCTTAATTTTAGGGACAGCTGTTGGCTACACCTTC
CASSLILGTAVGYTF
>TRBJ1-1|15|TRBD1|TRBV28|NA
TGTGCCAGCAAATCCGACAGGGAGGTTGACACTGAAGCTTTCTTT
CASKSDREVDTEAFF
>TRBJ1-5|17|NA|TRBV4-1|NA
TGCGCCAGCAGCCAAGTAATCGTTGGGACAACTAATCAGCCCCAGCATTTT
CASSQVIVGTTNQPQHF
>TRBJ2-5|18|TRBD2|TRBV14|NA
TGTGCCAGCAGCCAAAGCCGGACTAGCGGGGGGTTCCAAGAGACCCAGTACTTC
CASSQSRTSGGFQETQYF
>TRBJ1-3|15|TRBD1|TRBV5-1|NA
TGCGCCAGCAGCTTGGGTCAGGGGGCAGGTTACACCATATATTTT
CASSLGQGAGYTIYF
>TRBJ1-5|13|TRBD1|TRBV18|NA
TGTGCCAGCTCTCCAACAGGGGATCAGCCCCAGCATTTT
CASSPTGDQPQHF
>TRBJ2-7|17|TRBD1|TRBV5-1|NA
TGCGCCAGCAGCTTGGAAGGGACAGGGGACATATCCTACGAGCAGTACTTC
CASSLEGTGDISYEQYF
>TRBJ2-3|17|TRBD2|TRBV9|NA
TGTGCCAGCAGCGAACGGACTAGCGGGGGGGCCACAGATACGCAGTATTTT
CASSERTSGGATDTQYF
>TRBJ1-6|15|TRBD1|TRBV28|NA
TGTGCCAGCAGTCTACAGGGGTTTTTTGGTTCACCCCTCCACTTT
CASSLQGFFGSPLHF
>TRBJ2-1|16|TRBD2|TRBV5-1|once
TGCGCCAGCAGCGATCAACTAGCGGGCGAGTACAATGAGCAGTTCTTC
CASSDQLAGEYNEQFF
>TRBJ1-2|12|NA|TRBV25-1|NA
TGTGCCAGCAACTCAAGAATGCGGGGCTACACCTTC
CASNSRMRGYTF
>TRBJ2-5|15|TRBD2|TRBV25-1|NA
TGTGCCAGCAGTGAAACCTCAGCGGGGGTGGAGACCCAGTACTTC
CASSETSAGVETQYF
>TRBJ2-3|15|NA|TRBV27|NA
TGTGCCAGCAGTTTACAGGGCCAGCGCACAGATACGCAGTATTTT
CASSLQGQRTDTQYF
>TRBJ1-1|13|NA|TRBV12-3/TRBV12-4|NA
TGTGCCAGTTCTACAGGGATGAACACTGAAGCTTTCTTT
CASSTGMNTEAFF
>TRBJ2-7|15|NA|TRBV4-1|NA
TGCGCCAGCAGCCAAGGGGCAGGGGCGTCCTACGAGCAGTACTTC
CASSQGAGASYEQYF
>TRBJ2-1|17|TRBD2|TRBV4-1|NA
TGCGCCAGCAGCCATGCACAGCTAGCGGGCCCTTACAATGAGCAGTTCTTC
CASSHAQLAGPYNEQFF
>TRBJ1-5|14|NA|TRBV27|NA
TGTGCCAGCAGAACCCTAGGGGGGGATCAGCCCCAGCATTTT
CASRTLGGDQPQHF
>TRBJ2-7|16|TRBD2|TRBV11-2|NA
TGTGCCAGCAGCGTGGGACTAGCGGAGTCCCTTTACGAGCAGTACTTC
CASSVGLAESLYEQYF
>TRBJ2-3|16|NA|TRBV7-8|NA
TGTGCCAGCAGCTTGAGGAGCGGGCCTAGCACAGATACGCAGTATTTT
CASSLRSGPSTDTQYF
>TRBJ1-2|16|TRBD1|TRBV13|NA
TGTGCCAGCAGCTTAGTCGGGACAGGGGGCGCGTTTGGCTACACCTTC
CASSLVGTGGAFGYTF
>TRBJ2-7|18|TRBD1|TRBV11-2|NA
TGTGCCAGCAGCTTAGCATTTGGGTCGGGACAGGGATCCTACGAGCAGTACTTC
CASSLAFGSGQGSYEQYF
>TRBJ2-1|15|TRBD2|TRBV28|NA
TGTGCCAGCAGGGCGGGACTAGCGGGAAACAATGAGCAGTTCTTC
CASRAGLAGNNEQFF
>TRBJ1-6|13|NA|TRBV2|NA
TGTGCCAGCAGTGAACGGAACAGCTCACCCCTCCACTTT
CASSERNSSPLHF
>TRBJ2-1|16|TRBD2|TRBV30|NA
TGTGCCTGGAGGTCACTAGCGGGGGTCTCCTACAATGAGCAGTTCTTC
CAWRSLAGVSYNEQFF
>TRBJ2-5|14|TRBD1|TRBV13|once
TGTGCCAGCAGCTTAGAGGGGGCCGGGGAGACCCAGTACTTC
CASSLEGAGETQYF
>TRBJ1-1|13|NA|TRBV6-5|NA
TGTGCCAGCAGCACCGACAGGAACACTGAAGCTTTCTTT
CASSTDRNTEAFF